This is a list of T cell receptor beta chains from one sample in a study of T cells in localized non-small cell lung cancer. Using immunoSEQ multiplex PCR, the repertoire was profiled, and TCRdb retains in-frame clones only, with some absent. The data show approximately 54,000 clones, about nine tenths seen once. The input for sequencing was peripheral blood, taken before any cancer treatment. Receptors originate from a woman aged 35-70 years with stage I lung adenocarcinoma. Both conserved end residues are part of each CDR3. D genes are given only for firm matches. Size values are once, few and many counts, or a class for expanded clones, and some rows have none.

D gene: TRBD1; clone size: NA; J gene: TRBJ1-5; V gene: TRBV2; CDR3 protein: CASRLSISTGNQPQHF; CDR3 DNA: TGTGCCAGCAGGCTCTCCATCTCGACAGGGAATCAGCCCCAGCATTTT
D gene: TRBD2; clone size: NA; J gene: TRBJ2-3; V gene: TRBV5-6; CDR3 protein: CASSPRLGLAGGPGDTQYF; CDR3 DNA: TGTGCCAGCAGCCCGAGGTTAGGACTAGCGGGGGGGCCAGGAGATACGCAGTATTTT
D gene: TRBD2; clone size: NA; J gene: TRBJ2-7; V gene: TRBV7-2; CDR3 protein: CASSPDRGRVYEQYF; CDR3 DNA: TGTGCCAGCAGCCCCGATCGAGGGAGGGTCTACGAGCAGTACTTC
D gene: NA; clone size: NA; J gene: TRBJ2-3; V gene: TRBV19; CDR3 protein: CASSIAVTSLDTQYF; CDR3 DNA: TGTGCCAGTAGTATAGCCGTGACTAGTTTAGATACGCAGTATTTT
D gene: NA; clone size: once; J gene: TRBJ1-1; V gene: TRBV6-5; CDR3 protein: CASSQRVNTEAFF; CDR3 DNA: TGTGCCAGCAGCCAACGGGTAAACACTGAAGCTTTCTTT
D gene: NA; clone size: NA; J gene: TRBJ2-7; V gene: TRBV28; CDR3 protein: CASSQEQGTYEQYF; CDR3 DNA: TGTGCCAGCAGTCAGGAACAGGGCACCTACGAGCAGTACTTC
D gene: TRBD1; clone size: few; J gene: TRBJ1-6; V gene: TRBV7-2; CDR3 protein: CASSLATGVNSPLHF; CDR3 DNA: TGTGCCAGCAGCTTAGCCACAGGGGTAAATTCACCCCTCCACTTT
D gene: TRBD1; clone size: NA; J gene: TRBJ2-1; V gene: TRBV10-3; CDR3 protein: CAISESGTGGRNEQFF; CDR3 DNA: TGTGCCATCAGTGAGTCGGGGACAGGGGGCCGCAATGAGCAGTTCTTC
D gene: TRBD2; clone size: NA; J gene: TRBJ2-7; V gene: TRBV9; CDR3 protein: CASSPFASGAAYEQYF; CDR3 DNA: TGTGCCAGCAGCCCCTTCGCGAGCGGGGCCGCCTACGAGCAGTACTTC
D gene: NA; clone size: NA; J gene: TRBJ1-3; V gene: TRBV30; CDR3 protein: CAWSVSVGNTIYF; CDR3 DNA: TGTGCCTGGAGTGTATCCGTTGGAAACACCATATATTTT